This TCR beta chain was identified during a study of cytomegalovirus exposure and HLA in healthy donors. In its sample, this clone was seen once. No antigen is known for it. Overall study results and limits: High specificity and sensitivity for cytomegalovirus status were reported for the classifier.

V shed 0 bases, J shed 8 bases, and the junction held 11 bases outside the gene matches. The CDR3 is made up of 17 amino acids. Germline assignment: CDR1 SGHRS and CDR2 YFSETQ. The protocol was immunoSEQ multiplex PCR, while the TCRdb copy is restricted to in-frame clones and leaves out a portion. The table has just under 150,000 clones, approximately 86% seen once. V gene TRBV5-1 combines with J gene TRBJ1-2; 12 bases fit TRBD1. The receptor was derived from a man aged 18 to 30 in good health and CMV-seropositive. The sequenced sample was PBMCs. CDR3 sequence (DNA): TGCGCCAGCAGCTTGGCCGGGACAGGGGGCAGAGTGGGAGGCTACACCTTC. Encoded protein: CASSLAGTGGRVGGYTF.